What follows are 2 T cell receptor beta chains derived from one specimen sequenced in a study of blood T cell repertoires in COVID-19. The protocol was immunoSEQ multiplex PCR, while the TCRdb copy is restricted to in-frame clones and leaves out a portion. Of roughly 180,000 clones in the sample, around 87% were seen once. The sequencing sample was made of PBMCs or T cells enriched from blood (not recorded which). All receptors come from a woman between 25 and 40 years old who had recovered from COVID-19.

CDR3 in DNA: TGTGCCAGCAGCAAAGGACGGGCAGGGGGCATCACTGAAGCTTTCTTT. It is translated as CASSKGRAGGITEAFF. This chain connects TRBV21-1 to TRBJ1-1; the listed D gene, TRBD1, was not tested against the DNA. TRBV21-1 is designated a pseudogene. This CDR3 has 16 amino acids.

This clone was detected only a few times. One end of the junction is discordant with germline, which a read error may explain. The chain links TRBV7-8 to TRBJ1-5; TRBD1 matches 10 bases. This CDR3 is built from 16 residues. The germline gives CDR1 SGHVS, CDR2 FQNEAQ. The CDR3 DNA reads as TGTGCCAGCAGCACCCGGACAGGGGGGAGCAGTCAGCCCCAGCATTTT. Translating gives CASSTRTGGSSQPQHF.